This TCR beta chain was sequenced in a study of blood T cell repertoires in COVID-19. The wider study: Acute and convalescent COVID-19 specimens originated in the United States, Italy and Spain. In each case, the material was cDNA or gDNA derived from T cells, B-cell-depleted T cells, or PBMCs.

Germline-derived CDR1 and CDR2 are SQVTM and ANQGSEA. The CDR3 is 12 amino acids. V lost 5 bases and J 5 bases, leaving 12 bases between the germline ends. Authors' analysis steps: Amplification with reference gene primers provided the estimates of nucleated cell counts. Data came from immunoSEQ multiplex PCR; TCRdb stores just in-frame clones and leaves some out. V and J calls and clone size are as listed in that table; D and trimming were resolved from the DNA. Found here are fewer than 85,000 clones, under 95% of them singletons; the top ten hold approximately 8%. The sequence was obtained from a human donor in a cohort sampled during active COVID-19. Sequenced input: peripheral blood. The rearrangement joins TRBV29-1 to TRBJ1-1, with D maybe TRBD1 (5 bases). CDR3 sequence (DNA): TGCAGCGTTCCGGGGGAAGGGACTGAAGCTTTCTTT. Translating gives CSVPGEGTEAFF.